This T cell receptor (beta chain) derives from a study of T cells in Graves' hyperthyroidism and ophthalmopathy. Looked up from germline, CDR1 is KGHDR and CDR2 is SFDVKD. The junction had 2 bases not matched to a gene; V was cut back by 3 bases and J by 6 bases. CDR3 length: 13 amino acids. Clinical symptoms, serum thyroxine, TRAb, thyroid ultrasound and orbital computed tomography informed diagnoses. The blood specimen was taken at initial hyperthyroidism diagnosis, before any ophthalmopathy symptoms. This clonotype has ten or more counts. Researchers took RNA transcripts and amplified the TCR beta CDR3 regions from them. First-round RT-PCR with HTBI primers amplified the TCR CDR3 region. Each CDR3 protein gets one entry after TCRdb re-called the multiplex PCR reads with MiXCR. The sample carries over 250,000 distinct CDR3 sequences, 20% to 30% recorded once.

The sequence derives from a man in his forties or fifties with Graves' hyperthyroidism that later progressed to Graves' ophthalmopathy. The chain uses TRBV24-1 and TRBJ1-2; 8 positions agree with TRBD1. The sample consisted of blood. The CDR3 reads CATSDQQGDGYTF. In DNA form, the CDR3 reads TGTGCCACCAGTGATCAACAGGGGGATGGCTACACCTTC.